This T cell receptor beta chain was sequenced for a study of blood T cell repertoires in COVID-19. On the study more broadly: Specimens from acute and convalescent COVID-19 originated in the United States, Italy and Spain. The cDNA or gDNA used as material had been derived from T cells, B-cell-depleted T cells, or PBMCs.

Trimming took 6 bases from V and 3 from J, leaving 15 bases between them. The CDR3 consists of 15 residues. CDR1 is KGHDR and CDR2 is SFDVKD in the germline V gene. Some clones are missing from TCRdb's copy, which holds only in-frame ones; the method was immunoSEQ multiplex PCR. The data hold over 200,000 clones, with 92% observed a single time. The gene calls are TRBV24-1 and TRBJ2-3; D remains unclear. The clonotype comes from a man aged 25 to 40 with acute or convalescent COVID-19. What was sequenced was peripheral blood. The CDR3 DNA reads TGTGCCACCAGTACCCCGACATCGAAGACAGATACGCAGTATTTT. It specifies CATSTPTSKTDTQYF.